The 8 T cell receptor beta chains below were found in one sample sequenced in a study of CD8+ T cells in alopecia areata. Once RNA had been extracted, it was reverse transcribed into cDNA to act as the sequencing template. Sequencing was performed with immunoSEQ multiplex PCR; in TCRdb, only in-frame clones are kept and a portion is missing. The data hold about 97,000 clones, with about two fifths observed a single time. The sequencing input was CD4+ T cells sorted from blood. The source of these receptors is a human donor with alopecia areata.

This clone was found a few times. The chain couples TRBV30 to TRBJ2-2; tentative D call: TRBD1 (5 bases). Germline V gene lookup returns CDR1 GTSNPN and CDR2 SVGIG (reference sequence). Trimming removed 2 bases at V and 6 bases at J, with 19 bases between. This CDR3 has 16 amino acids. As DNA, the CDR3 is TGTGCCTGGAGTACCTTGGGGCCAGGGTTGTCCGGGGAGCTGTTTTTT. This sequence encodes CAWSTLGPGLSGELFF. Full variable domain (remainder filled in from reference TRBV30 and TRBJ2-2): SQTIHQWPATLVQPVGSPLSLECTVEGTSNPNLYWYRQAAGRGLQLLFYSVGIGQISSEVPQNLSASRPQDRQFILSSKKLLLSDSGFYLCAWSTLGPGLSGELFFGEGSRLTVL.

This clone has only a few counts. The chain employs TRBV29-1 and TRBJ1-2; the D gene is possibly TRBD1 (5 bases). The ends were cut back, 3 bases at V and 5 bases at J, with 16 bases in the middle. The CDR3 length is 14 residues. The V gene's germline CDR1 is SQVTM and CDR2 ANQGSEA. CDR3 sequence (DNA): TGCAGCGTTGATCCGGCAGGGAATTCTTATGGCTACACCTTC. This encodes CSVDPAGNSYGYTF.

This clone was counted between two and nine times. V gene TRBV29-1 combines with J gene TRBJ2-3; D is possibly TRBD2 (5 bases). CDR1 and CDR2 from the germline V gene are SQVTM and ANQGSEA. The CDR3 spans 17 residues. Trimming removed 5 bases at V and 0 bases at J, with 21 bases between. Here the CDR3 reads CSVQSSRGPASTDTQYF. The CDR3 DNA reads TGCAGCGTTCAATCCTCCCGAGGGCCCGCTAGCACAGATACGCAGTATTTT.

The J gene is TRBJ2-1, the V gene TRBV5-1; TRBD1 is a possible D gene (5 bases). The CDR3 is 14 amino acids. V was shortened by 0 bases and J by 4 bases, with 8 bases between the two germline ends. Germline V gene data show CDR1 as SGHRS and CDR2 as YFSETQ. CDR3 amino acids: CASSLGQTYNEQFF. The CDR3 DNA is TGCGCCAGCAGCTTGGGACAGACGTACAATGAGCAGTTCTTC.

The chain couples TRBV28 to TRBJ2-7; 13 nucleotides agree with TRBD2. Unmatched junction bases numbered 10, after V lost 5 bases and J lost 3 bases. This CDR3 is built from 17 residues. Germline CDR1 is MDHEN and CDR2 is SYDVKM. CDR3: CASSPPGLAGEDYEQYF. The CDR3 region has the DNA TGTGCCAGCAGTCCCCCTGGACTAGCGGGAGAGGACTACGAGCAGTACTTC.

The V and J genes are TRBV4-2 and TRBJ2-1, with D possibly being TRBD2 (6 bases). Germline CDR1 reads LGHNA; CDR2 reads YNFKEQ. The ends were cut back, 0 bases at V and 0 bases at J, with 6 bases in the middle. The CDR3 extends over 15 amino acids. This chain's CDR3 is CASSQDSGSYNEQFF. In DNA, the CDR3 is TGTGCCAGCAGCCAAGATAGCGGCTCCTACAATGAGCAGTTCTTC.

This clone was detected a few times. The chain recombines TRBV6-5 with TRBJ2-4, with 7 nucleotides matching TRBD2. The CDR3 totals 14 residues. In germline, CDR1 is MNHEY, CDR2 SVGAGI. V shed 6 bases and J 8 bases; nucleotides not matched to a gene: 10. In DNA, the CDR3 is TGTGCCAGCAGGCGGGGGACTGACGGGCACATTCAGTACTTC. Translated: CASRRGTDGHIQYF.

This clone occurred a few times. CDR3 DNA: TGCAGCGTTGGAGGGAGCTCCTACAATGAGCAGTTCTTC. It encodes CSVGGSSYNEQFF. The rearrangement links TRBV29-1 to TRBJ2-1, with D perhaps matching TRBD2 (5 bases). CDR3 size: 13 residues. Germline CDR1 reads SQVTM; CDR2 reads ANQGSEA. With 4 bases removed from V and 0 bases from J, the gap between germline ends came to 7 bases.